This T cell receptor beta chain is drawn from a study of cytomegalovirus exposure and HLA in healthy donors. Study results and limitations: In an earlier analysis, most TCR beta V segments were productive about 90% or about 30% of the time.

In regard to this clone: Antigen specificity is unknown.

Germline V gene lookup returns CDR1 SGDLS and CDR2 YYNGEE. This CDR3 is 13 amino acids long. V was pared by 3 bases and J by 8 bases, with 14 bases between. Researchers ran the PCR with 60 Vbeta and 13 Jbeta primers. The repertoire was sequenced with immunoSEQ multiplex PCR; TCRdb's copy has only in-frame clones and lacks some. The table shows about 130,000 clones, with over 65% occurring only once. The chain carries TRBV9 and TRBJ1-2; possibly TRBD1 for D (6 bases). The receptor was isolated from a young man in good health and CMV-seropositive. Sequencing was performed on PBMCs. The CDR3 here is CASSASPGQGYTF. The CDR3 DNA sequence: TGTGCCAGCAGCGCTAGCCCGGGACAAGGCTACACCTTC.